This T cell receptor (beta chain) was observed in a study of shared clonotypes between healthy human individuals. TCRdb keeps only in-frame clones here, not all; method: immunoSEQ multiplex PCR. The sample has about 490,000 clones, roughly 85% seen once; the top ten hold about 12%. Germline V gene sequence: CDR1 MNHNY, CDR2 SVGAGI (reference sequence). V lost 6 bases and J lost 0, with 15 bases in between. The CDR3 runs 16 residues. This TCR was recovered from a woman between 40 and 55 years old in good health. Some clones in this sample may be carry-over from other donors' samples. V usage is TRBV6-6 and J usage is TRBJ1-5; possibly TRBD1 for D (5 bases). The sample comprised PBMCs. The CDR3 bases are TGTGCCAGCAGCCTAAGACAGACCTATAGCAATCAGCCCCAGCATTTT. Translation gives CASSLRQTYSNQPQHF.